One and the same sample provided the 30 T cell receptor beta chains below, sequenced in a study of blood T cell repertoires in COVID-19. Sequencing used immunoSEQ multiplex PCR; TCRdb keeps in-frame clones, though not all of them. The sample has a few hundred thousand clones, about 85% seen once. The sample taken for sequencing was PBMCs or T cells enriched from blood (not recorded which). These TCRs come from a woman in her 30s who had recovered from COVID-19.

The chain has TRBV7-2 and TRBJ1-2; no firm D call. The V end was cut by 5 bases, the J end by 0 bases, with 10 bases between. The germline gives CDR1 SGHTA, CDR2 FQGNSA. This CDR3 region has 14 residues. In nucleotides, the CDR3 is TGTGCCAGCAGCCGCGGGTCGGCTAACTATGGCTACACCTTC. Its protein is CASSRGSANYGYTF. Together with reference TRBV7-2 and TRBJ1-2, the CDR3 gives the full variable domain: GAGVSQSPSNKVTEKGKDVELRCDPISGHTALYWYRQSLGQGLEFLIYFQGNSAPDKSGLPSDRFSAERTGGSVSTLTIQRTQQEDSAVYLCASSRGSANYGYTFGSGTRLTVV.

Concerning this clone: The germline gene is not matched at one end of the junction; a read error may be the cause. DNA of the CDR3: TGTGCCAGCAGCTTAGGGGACAGGGGCACTGAGGCTTTCTTT. This sequence encodes CASSLGDRGTEAFF. V and J are TRBV13 and TRBJ1-1; 9 bases line up with TRBD1. The CDR3 is made up of 14 amino acids. From germline, CDR1 is PRHDT and CDR2 FYEKMQ (reference sequence). The full variable domain, with the rest looked up from reference TRBV13 and TRBJ1-1, is AAGVIQSPRHLIKEKRETATLKCYPIPRHDTVYWYQQGPGQDPQFLISFYEKMQSDKGSIPDRFSAQQFSDYHSELNMSSLELGDSALYFCASSLGDRGTEAFFGQGTRLTVV.

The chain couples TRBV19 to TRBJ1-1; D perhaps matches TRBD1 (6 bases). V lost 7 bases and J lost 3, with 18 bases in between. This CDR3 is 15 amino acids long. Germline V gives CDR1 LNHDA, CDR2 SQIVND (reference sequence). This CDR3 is CASMGTPPDDTEAFF. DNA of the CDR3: TGTGCCAGTATGGGGACACCCCCGGATGACACTGAAGCTTTCTTT.

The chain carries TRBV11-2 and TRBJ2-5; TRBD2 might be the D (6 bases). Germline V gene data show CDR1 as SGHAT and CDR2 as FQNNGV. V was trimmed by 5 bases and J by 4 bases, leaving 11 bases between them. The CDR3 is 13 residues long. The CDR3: CASSVPGLETQYF. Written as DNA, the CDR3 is TGTGCCAGCAGCGTACCGGGACTAGAGACCCAGTACTTC.

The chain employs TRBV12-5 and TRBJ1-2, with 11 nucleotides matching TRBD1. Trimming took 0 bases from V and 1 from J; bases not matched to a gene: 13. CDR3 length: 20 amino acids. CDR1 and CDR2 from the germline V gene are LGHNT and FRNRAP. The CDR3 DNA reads TGTGCTAGTGGTTTGGTAGCTCCCGGACAGGGGGCCACATTTAACTATGGCTACACCTTC. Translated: CASGLVAPGQGATFNYGYTF. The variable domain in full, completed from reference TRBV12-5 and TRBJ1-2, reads DARVTQTPRHKVTEMGQEVTMRCQPILGHNTVFWYRQTMMQGLELLAYFRNRAPLDDSGMPKDRFSAEMPDATLATLKIQPSEPRDSAVYFCASGLVAPGQGATFNYGYTFGSGTRLTVV.

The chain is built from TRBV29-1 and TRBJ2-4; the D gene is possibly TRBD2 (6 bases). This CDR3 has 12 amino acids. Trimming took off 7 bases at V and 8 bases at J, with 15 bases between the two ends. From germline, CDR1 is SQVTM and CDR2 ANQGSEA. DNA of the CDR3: TGCAGCGCACGGGACTTGTGGGACATTCAGTACTTC. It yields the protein CSARDLWDIQYF.

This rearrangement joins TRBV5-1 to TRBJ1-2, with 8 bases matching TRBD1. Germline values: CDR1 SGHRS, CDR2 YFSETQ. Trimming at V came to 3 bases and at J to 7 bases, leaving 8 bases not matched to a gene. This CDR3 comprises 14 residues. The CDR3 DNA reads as TGCGCCAGCAGCTCGACAGGGGATGTCTCTGGCTACACCTTC. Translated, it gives CASSSTGDVSGYTF.

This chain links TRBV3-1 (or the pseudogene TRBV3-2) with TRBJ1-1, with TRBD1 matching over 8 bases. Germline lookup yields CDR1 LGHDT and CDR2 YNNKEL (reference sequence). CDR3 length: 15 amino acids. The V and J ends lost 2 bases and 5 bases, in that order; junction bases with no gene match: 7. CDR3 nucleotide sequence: TGTGCCAGCAGCCAACTCCGTACAGGGGGGACTGAAGCTTTCTTT. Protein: CASSQLRTGGTEAFF.

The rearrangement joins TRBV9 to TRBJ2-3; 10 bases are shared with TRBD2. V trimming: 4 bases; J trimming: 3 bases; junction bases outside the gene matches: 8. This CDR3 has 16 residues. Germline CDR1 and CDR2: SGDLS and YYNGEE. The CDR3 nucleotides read TGTGCCAGCAGCCCCCTGCTAGCGGGGGAGACAGATACGCAGTATTTT. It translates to CASSPLLAGETDTQYF.

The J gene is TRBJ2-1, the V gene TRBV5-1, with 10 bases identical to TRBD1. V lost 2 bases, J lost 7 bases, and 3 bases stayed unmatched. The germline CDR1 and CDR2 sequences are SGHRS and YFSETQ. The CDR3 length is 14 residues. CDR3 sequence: CASSLRTGGNEQFF. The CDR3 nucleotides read TGCGCCAGCAGCTTACGGACAGGGGGTAATGAGCAGTTCTTC.

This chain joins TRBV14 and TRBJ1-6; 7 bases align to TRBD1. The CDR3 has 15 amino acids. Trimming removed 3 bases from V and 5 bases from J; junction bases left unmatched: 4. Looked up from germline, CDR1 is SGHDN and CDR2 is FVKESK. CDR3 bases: TGTGCCAGCAGCCATGGCAGGGGGGATAATTCACCCCTCCACTTT. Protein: CASSHGRGDNSPLHF.

The CDR3 DNA sequence: TGTGCCTGGAGTTTCGGTGGAGGGAGAAAAACCTACTCCTACGAGCAGTACTTC. It codes for CAWSFGGGRKTYSYEQYF. This rearrangement joins TRBV30 to TRBJ2-7, with a weak D call TRBD2 (6 bases). The CDR3 has 18 residues. V was shortened by 2 bases and J by 0 bases, with 23 bases between the two germline ends. Germline V gene sequence: CDR1 GTSNPN, CDR2 SVGIG (reference sequence). The full variable domain, in which reference TRBV30 and TRBJ2-7 provide the parts outside the CDR3, is SQTIHQWPATLVQPVGSPLSLECTVEGTSNPNLYWYRQAAGRGLQLLFYSVGIGQISSEVPQNLSASRPQDRQFILSSKKLLLSDSGFYLCAWSFGGGRKTYSYEQYFGPGTRLTVT.

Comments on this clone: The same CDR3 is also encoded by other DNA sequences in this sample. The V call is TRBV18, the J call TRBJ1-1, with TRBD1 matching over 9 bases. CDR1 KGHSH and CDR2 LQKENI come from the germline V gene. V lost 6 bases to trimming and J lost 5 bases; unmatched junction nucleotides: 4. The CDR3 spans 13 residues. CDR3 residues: CASSPTGGTEAFF. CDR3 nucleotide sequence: TGTGCCAGCTCTCCGACAGGGGGAACTGAAGCTTTCTTT. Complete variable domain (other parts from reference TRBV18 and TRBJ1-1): NAGVMQNPRHLVRRRGQEARLRCSPMKGHSHVYWYRQLPEEGLKFMVYLQKENIIDESGMPKERFSAEFPKEGPSILRIQQVVRGDSAAYFCASSPTGGTEAFFGQGTRLTVV.

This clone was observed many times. The CDR3 nucleotides are TGCGCCAGCAGCCAAGATAGCGGGGGGGGCAATGAGCAGTTCTTC. Translating gives CASSQDSGGGNEQFF. The chain recombines TRBV4-1 with TRBJ2-1; 11 bases line up with TRBD2. The J segment lost 6 bases and the V segment lost 0 bases, leaving 1 base of the junction unmatched. The germline V gene has CDR1 MGHRA and CDR2 YSYEKL. This CDR3 is built from 15 residues.

This chain's CDR3 is CASSYSLGTSGYTF. Written as DNA, the CDR3 is TGTGCCAGCAGTTATTCCCTCGGGACAAGCGGCTACACCTTC. This chain uses TRBV6-2 or TRBV6-3 with TRBJ1-2, with TRBD1 as a possible D gene (6 bases). The CDR3 covers 14 residues. Germline V gives CDR1 MNHEY, CDR2 SVGEGT. Trimming removed 3 bases at V and 8 bases at J, with 16 bases between.

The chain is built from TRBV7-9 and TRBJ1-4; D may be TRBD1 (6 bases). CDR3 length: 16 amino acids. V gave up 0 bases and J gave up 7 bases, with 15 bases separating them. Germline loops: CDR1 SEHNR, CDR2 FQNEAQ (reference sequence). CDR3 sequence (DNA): TGTGCCAGCAGCTTAGCGGGGGCCGGTGGGGGTGAAAAACTGTTTTTT. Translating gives CASSLAGAGGGEKLFF. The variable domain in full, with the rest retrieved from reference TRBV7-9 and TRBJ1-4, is DTGVSQNPRHKITKRGQNVTFRCDPISEHNRLYWYRQTLGQGPEFLTYFQNEAQLEKSRLLSDRFSAERPKGSFSTLEIQRTEQGDSAMYLCASSLAGAGGGEKLFFGSGTQLSVL.

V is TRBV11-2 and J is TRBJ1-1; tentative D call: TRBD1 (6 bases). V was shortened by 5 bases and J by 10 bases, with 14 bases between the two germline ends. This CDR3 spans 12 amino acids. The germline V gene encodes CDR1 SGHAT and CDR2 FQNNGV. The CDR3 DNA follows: TGTGCCAGCAGCCCCGGGGGGGCCGTAGCTTTCTTT. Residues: CASSPGGAVAFF.

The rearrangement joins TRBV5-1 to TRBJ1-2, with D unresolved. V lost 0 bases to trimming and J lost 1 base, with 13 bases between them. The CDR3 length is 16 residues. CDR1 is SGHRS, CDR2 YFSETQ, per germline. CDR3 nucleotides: TGCGCCAGCAGCTTGGGAGAGGGTCTTAGTAACTATGGCTACACCTTC. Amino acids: CASSLGEGLSNYGYTF. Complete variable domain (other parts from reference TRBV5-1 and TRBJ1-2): KAGVTQTPRYLIKTRGQQVTLSCSPISGHRSVSWYQQTPGQGLQFLFEYFSETQRNKGNFPGRFSGRQFSNSRSEMNVSTLELGDSALYLCASSLGEGLSNYGYTFGSGTRLTVV.

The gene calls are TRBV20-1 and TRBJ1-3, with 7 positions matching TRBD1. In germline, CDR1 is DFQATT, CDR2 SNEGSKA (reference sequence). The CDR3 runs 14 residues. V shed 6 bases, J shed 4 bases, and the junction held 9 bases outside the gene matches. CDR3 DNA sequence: TGCAGTGCAAGTGACAGGGATCGAGGAAACACCATATATTTT. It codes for CSASDRDRGNTIYF.

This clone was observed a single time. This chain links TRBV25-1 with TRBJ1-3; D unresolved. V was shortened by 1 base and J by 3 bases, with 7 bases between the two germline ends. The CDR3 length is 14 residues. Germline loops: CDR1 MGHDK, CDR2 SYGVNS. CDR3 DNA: TGTGCCAGCAGTGAATCGACTATTGGAAACACCATATATTTT. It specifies CASSESTIGNTIYF.

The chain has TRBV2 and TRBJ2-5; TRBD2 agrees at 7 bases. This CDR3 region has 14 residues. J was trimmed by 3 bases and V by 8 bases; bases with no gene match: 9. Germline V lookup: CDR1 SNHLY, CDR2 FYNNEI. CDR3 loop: CASGRDYRKETQYF. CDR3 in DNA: TGTGCCAGCGGGCGGGACTACAGAAAAGAGACCCAGTACTTC.

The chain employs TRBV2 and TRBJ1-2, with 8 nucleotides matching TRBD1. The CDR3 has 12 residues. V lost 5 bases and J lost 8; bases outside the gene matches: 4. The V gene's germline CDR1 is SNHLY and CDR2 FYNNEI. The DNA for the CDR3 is TGTGCCAGCAGTCGACAGGGGCCGGGCTACACCTTC. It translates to CASSRQGPGYTF.

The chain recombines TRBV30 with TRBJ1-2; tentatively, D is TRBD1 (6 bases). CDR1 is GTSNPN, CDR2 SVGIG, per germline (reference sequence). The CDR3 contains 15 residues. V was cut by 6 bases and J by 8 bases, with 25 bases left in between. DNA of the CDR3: TGTGCCTGCATAGGGCGGACAGCAGGCTCGGGGGGCTACACCTTC. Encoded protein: CACIGRTAGSGGYTF.

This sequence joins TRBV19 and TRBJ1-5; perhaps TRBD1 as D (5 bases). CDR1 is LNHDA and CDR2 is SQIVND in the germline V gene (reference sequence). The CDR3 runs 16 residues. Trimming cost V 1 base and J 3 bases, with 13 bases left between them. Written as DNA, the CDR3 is TGTGCCAGTAGTATAGGGGGAAGGGGCCACAATCAGCCCCAGCATTTT. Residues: CASSIGGRGHNQPQHF.

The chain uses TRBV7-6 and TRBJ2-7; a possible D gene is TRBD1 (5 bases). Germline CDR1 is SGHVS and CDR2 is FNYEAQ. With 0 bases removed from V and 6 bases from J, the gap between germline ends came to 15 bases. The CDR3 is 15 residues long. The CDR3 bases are TGTGCCAGCAGCTTAGCTTCGGAAGGGGTGAGCGAGCAGTACTTC. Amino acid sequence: CASSLASEGVSEQYF.

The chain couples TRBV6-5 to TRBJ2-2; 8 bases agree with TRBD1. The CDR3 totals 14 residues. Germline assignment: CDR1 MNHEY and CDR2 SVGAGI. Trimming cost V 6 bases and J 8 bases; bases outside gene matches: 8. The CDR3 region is CASSPDRVRGELFF. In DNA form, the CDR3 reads TGTGCCAGCAGCCCGGACAGGGTTAGGGGGGAGCTGTTTTTT.

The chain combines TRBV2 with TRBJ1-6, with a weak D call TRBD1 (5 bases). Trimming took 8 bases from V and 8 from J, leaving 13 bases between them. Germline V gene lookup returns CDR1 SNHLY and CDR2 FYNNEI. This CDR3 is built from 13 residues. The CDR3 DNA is TGTGCCAGCCTCGGCAGGGTTGATTCACCCCTCCACTTT. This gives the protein CASLGRVDSPLHF.

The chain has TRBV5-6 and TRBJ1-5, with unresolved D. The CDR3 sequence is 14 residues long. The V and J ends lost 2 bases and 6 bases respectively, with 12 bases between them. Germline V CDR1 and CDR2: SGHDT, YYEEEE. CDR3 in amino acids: CASSFNGRGQPQHF. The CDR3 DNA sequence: TGTGCCAGCAGCTTCAACGGACGGGGTCAGCCCCAGCATTTT.

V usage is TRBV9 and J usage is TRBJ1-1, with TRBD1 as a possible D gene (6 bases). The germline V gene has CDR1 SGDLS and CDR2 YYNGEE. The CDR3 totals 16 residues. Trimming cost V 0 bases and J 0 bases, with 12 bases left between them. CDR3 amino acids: CASSVGGPSMNTEAFF. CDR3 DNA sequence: TGTGCCAGCAGCGTAGGGGGGCCCTCAATGAACACTGAAGCTTTCTTT.

CDR3 DNA sequence: TGTGCCAGCAGCTTAACAGGGAATTCACCCCTCCACTTT. Protein sequence: CASSLTGNSPLHF. The chain joins TRBV9 to TRBJ1-6, with a weak D call TRBD1 (6 bases). The CDR3 totals 13 residues. Germline V gives CDR1 SGDLS, CDR2 YYNGEE. V dropped 4 bases and J dropped 7 bases, with 9 bases sitting between them.